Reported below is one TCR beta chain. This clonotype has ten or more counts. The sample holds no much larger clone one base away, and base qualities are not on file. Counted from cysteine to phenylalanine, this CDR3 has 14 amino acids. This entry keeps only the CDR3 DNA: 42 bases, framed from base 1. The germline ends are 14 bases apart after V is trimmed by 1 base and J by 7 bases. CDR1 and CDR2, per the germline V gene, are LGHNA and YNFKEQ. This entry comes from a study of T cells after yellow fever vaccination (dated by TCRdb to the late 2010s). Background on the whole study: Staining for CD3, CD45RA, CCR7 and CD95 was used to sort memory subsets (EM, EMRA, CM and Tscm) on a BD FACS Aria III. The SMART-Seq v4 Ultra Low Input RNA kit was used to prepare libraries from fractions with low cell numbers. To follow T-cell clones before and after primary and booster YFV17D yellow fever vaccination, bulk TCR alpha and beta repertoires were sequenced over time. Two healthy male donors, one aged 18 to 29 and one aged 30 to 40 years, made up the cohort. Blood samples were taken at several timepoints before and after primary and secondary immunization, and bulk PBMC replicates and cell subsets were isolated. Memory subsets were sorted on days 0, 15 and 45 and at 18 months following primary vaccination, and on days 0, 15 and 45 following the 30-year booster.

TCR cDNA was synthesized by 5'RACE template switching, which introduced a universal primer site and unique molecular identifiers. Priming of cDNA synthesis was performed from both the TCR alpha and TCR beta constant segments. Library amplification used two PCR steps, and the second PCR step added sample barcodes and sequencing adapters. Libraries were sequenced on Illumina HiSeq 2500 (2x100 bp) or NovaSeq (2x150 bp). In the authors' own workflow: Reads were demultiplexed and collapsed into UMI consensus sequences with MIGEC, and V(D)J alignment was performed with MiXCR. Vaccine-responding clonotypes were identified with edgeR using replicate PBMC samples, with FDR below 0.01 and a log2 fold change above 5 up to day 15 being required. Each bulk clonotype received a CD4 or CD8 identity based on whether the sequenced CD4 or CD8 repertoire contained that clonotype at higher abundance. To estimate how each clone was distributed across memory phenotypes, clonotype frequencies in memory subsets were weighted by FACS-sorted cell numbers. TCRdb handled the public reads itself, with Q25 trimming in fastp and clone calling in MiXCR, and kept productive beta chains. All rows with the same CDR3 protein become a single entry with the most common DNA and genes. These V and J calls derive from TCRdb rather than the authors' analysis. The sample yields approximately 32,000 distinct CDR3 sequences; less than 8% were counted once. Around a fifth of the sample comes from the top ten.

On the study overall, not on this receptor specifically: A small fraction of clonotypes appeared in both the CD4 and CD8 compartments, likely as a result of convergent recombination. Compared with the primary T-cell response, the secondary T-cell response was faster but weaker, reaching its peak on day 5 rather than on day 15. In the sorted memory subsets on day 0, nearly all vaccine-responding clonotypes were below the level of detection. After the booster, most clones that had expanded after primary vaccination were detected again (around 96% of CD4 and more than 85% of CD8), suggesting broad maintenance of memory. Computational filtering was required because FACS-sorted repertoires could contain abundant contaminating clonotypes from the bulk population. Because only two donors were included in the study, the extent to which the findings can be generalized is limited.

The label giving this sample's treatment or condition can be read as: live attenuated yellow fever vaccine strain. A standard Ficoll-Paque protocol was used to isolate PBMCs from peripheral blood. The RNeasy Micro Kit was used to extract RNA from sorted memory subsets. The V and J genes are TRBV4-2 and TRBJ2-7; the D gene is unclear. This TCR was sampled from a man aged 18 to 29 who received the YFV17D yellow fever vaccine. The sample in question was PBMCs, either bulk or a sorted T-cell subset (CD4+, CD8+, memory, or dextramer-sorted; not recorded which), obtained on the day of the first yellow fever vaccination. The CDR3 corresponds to CASSQAPALGEQYF. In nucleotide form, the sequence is TGTGCCAGCAGCCAAGCACCGGCTCTGGGTGAGCAGTACTTC.